The rows below give T cell receptor beta chains drawn from one sample of a study of T cell changes during pregnancy in multiple sclerosis. Sequencing used immunoSEQ multiplex PCR; TCRdb keeps in-frame clones, though not all of them. The sample holds roughly 46,000 clones; around 93% are singletons and the top ten take roughly 4%. The sample in question was CD8+ T cells from peripheral blood mononuclear cells, obtained after pregnancy. These TCRs come from a female donor with multiple sclerosis, enrolled in a pregnancy study. Each CDR3 is given with its conserved first and last residue. D genes are given only for firm matches. A row's size may be missing; if present it is once, few, many or a size class.

cdr3_nt: TGCGCCAGCAGCTCCATCTACGAGCAGTACTTC; cdr3_aa: CASSSIYEQYF; clone_size: -; j_call: TRBJ2-7; v_call: TRBV5-1; d_call: -; cdr3_length: 11
cdr3_nt: TGTGCCAGTAGTATCGCGGGAAGAAGCACAGATACGCAGTATTTT; cdr3_aa: CASSIAGRSTDTQYF; clone_size: -; j_call: TRBJ2-3; v_call: TRBV19; d_call: -; cdr3_length: 15
cdr3_nt: TGTGCCAGCAGCCCGACGACAGGGGAGCTGTTTTTT; cdr3_aa: CASSPTTGELFF; clone_size: -; j_call: TRBJ2-2; v_call: TRBV6-6; d_call: -; cdr3_length: 12
cdr3_nt: TGTGCCAGCAGTTCCGGGGGAGCGAGCACAGATACGCAGTATTTT; cdr3_aa: CASSSGGASTDTQYF; clone_size: -; j_call: TRBJ2-3; v_call: TRBV6-5; d_call: -; cdr3_length: 15
cdr3_nt: TGTGCCAGTAGTATTGGAGGGTTGTTCACCGGGGAGCTGTTTTTT; cdr3_aa: CASSIGGLFTGELFF; clone_size: -; j_call: TRBJ2-2; v_call: TRBV19; d_call: -; cdr3_length: 15
cdr3_nt: TGTGCCAGTAGTCCCACAGGGGGCTATAGCAATCAGCCCCAGCATTTT; cdr3_aa: CASSPTGGYSNQPQHF; clone_size: -; j_call: TRBJ1-5; v_call: TRBV19; d_call: TRBD1; cdr3_length: 16
cdr3_nt: TGTGCCAGCAGCCAAGCCCCAGGACTAGAGGCCTACGAGCAGTACTTC; cdr3_aa: CASSQAPGLEAYEQYF; clone_size: -; j_call: TRBJ2-7; v_call: TRBV4-2; d_call: TRBD2; cdr3_length: 16
cdr3_nt: TGTGCCAGCAGCACGACAGGGCTCGGGAACACCATATATTTT; cdr3_aa: CASSTTGLGNTIYF; clone_size: once; j_call: TRBJ1-3; v_call: TRBV6-6; d_call: TRBD1; cdr3_length: 14
cdr3_nt: TGCGCCAGCAGCTTGTCCCAGGGTATGGGGACTGAAGCTTTCTTT; cdr3_aa: CASSLSQGMGTEAFF; clone_size: -; j_call: TRBJ1-1; v_call: TRBV5-1; d_call: -; cdr3_length: 15
cdr3_nt: TGCAGCGTAAGGACAGGCGACTATGGCTACACCTTC; cdr3_aa: CSVRTGDYGYTF; clone_size: once; j_call: TRBJ1-2; v_call: TRBV29-1; d_call: TRBD1; cdr3_length: 12
cdr3_nt: TGTGCCAGCAGCTTGGGGGGTTTGTCAGGGTGGAACACTGAAGCTTTCTTT; cdr3_aa: CASSLGGLSGWNTEAFF; clone_size: -; j_call: TRBJ1-1; v_call: TRBV5-4; d_call: -; cdr3_length: 17
cdr3_nt: TGTGCCAGCAGCTCCTGGGGCCGCTCTGGGGCCAACGTCCTGACTTTC; cdr3_aa: CASSSWGRSGANVLTF; clone_size: -; j_call: TRBJ2-6; v_call: TRBV11-2; d_call: -; cdr3_length: 16
cdr3_nt: TGCGCCAGCAGTGAGTCGAAGCACGGGGAGCTGTTTTTT; cdr3_aa: CASSESKHGELFF; clone_size: -; j_call: TRBJ2-2; v_call: TRBV10-1; d_call: -; cdr3_length: 13
cdr3_nt: TGTGCCAGCAGCCAGACAGGGGCCGACACTGAAGCTTTCTTT; cdr3_aa: CASSQTGADTEAFF; clone_size: -; j_call: TRBJ1-1; v_call: TRBV14; d_call: TRBD1; cdr3_length: 14
cdr3_nt: TGTGCCAGCAGCTTGGGTGCAGGGGAGGGCACCTTC; cdr3_aa: CASSLGAGEGTF; clone_size: -; j_call: TRBJ1-2; v_call: TRBV5-4; d_call: -; cdr3_length: 12
cdr3_nt: TGTGCCATCATGGACGGGAGAGGCGGCGGGGAGCTGTTTTTT; cdr3_aa: CAIMDGRGGGELFF; clone_size: -; j_call: TRBJ2-2; v_call: TRBV10-3; d_call: -; cdr3_length: 14
cdr3_nt: TGTGCCAGCAGTTTAAGGGGACAGGGGTATAGGGATTACGAGCAGTACTTC; cdr3_aa: CASSLRGQGYRDYEQYF; clone_size: -; j_call: TRBJ2-7; v_call: TRBV28; d_call: TRBD1; cdr3_length: 17
cdr3_nt: TGCGCCAGCAGCCAAGAGATGGGGGGGCGGATCCACGAGCAGTACTTC; cdr3_aa: CASSQEMGGRIHEQYF; clone_size: -; j_call: TRBJ2-7; v_call: TRBV4-1; d_call: -; cdr3_length: 16
cdr3_nt: TGTGCCAGCAGCTTAGCCGGAGGGCCCGAGCAGTACTTC; cdr3_aa: CASSLAGGPEQYF; clone_size: few; j_call: TRBJ2-7; v_call: TRBV7-6; d_call: -; cdr3_length: 13
cdr3_nt: TGTGCCAGCAGTTTGGACAGATGGGACACTGAAGCTTTCTTT; cdr3_aa: CASSLDRWDTEAFF; clone_size: once; j_call: TRBJ1-1; v_call: TRBV27; d_call: -; cdr3_length: 14
cdr3_nt: TGTGCCACCAGCAGTGAAACCGGGACAGCCTACGAGCAGTACTTC; cdr3_aa: CATSSETGTAYEQYF; clone_size: -; j_call: TRBJ2-7; v_call: TRBV15; d_call: TRBD1; cdr3_length: 15
cdr3_nt: TGTGCCAGCAGCACCTCCCCCGGGGGCGGGAGAGCGAACACCGGGGAGCTGTTTTTT; cdr3_aa: CASSTSPGGGRANTGELFF; clone_size: -; j_call: TRBJ2-2; v_call: TRBV7-9; d_call: -; cdr3_length: 19
cdr3_nt: TGCGCCAGCAGCCAAGCTCTTGGGACTAGCGTAACCCAGTACTTC; cdr3_aa: CASSQALGTSVTQYF; clone_size: -; j_call: TRBJ2-5; v_call: TRBV4-1; d_call: TRBD2; cdr3_length: 15
cdr3_nt: TGTGCCAGCAGCTGGGGACAGGGTGAAGACGAGCAGTACTTC; cdr3_aa: CASSWGQGEDEQYF; clone_size: -; j_call: TRBJ2-7; v_call: TRBV7-9; d_call: TRBD1; cdr3_length: 14
cdr3_nt: TGTGCCAGCGGGGCTGAGCAGTTCTTC; cdr3_aa: CASGAEQFF; clone_size: once; j_call: TRBJ2-1; v_call: TRBV9; d_call: -; cdr3_length: 9
cdr3_nt: TGTGCCAGCAGCGTAGTTAGCGGGGGCCCGCAAGAGACCCAGTACTTC; cdr3_aa: CASSVVSGGPQETQYF; clone_size: -; j_call: TRBJ2-5; v_call: TRBV9; d_call: TRBD2; cdr3_length: 16
cdr3_nt: TGCGCCAGCAGCCAAGATCCAGGAGGGGCGGCCTACGAGCAGTACTTC; cdr3_aa: CASSQDPGGAAYEQYF; clone_size: medium-sized; j_call: TRBJ2-7; v_call: TRBV4-1; d_call: -; cdr3_length: 16
cdr3_nt: TGTGCCAGTAGTACCTCTAGCGGCTCCTACAATGAGCAGTTCTTC; cdr3_aa: CASSTSSGSYNEQFF; clone_size: once; j_call: TRBJ2-1; v_call: TRBV19; d_call: TRBD2; cdr3_length: 15
cdr3_nt: TGTGCCAGCAAGTCAGGGTGGGGTGACTACACCTTC; cdr3_aa: CASKSGWGDYTF; clone_size: -; j_call: TRBJ1-2; v_call: TRBV27; d_call: -; cdr3_length: 12
cdr3_nt: TGTGCCAGCAGCCCCCGGCCGACTACCCTACAAGAGACCCAGTACTTC; cdr3_aa: CASSPRPTTLQETQYF; clone_size: once; j_call: TRBJ2-5; v_call: TRBV7-6; d_call: -; cdr3_length: 16
cdr3_nt: TGTGCCAGCAGCATCACGCGGGACTCCAAAAACTCTAATGAGCAGTTCTTC; cdr3_aa: CASSITRDSKNSNEQFF; clone_size: -; j_call: TRBJ2-1; v_call: TRBV7-2; d_call: -; cdr3_length: 17
cdr3_nt: TGTGCCAGCTCATCATCCGTTTTCCGCGGGGGGGTCAATGAGCAGTTCTTC; cdr3_aa: CASSSSVFRGGVNEQFF; clone_size: -; j_call: TRBJ2-1; v_call: TRBV18; d_call: TRBD2; cdr3_length: 17
cdr3_nt: TGCGCCAGCAGCCGGGGTGAAAAACTGTTTTTT; cdr3_aa: CASSRGEKLFF; clone_size: -; j_call: TRBJ1-4; v_call: TRBV5-1; d_call: -; cdr3_length: 11
cdr3_nt: TGTGCCAGTAGGACAGGGGATGCCTCCGAGCAGTACTTC; cdr3_aa: CASRTGDASEQYF; clone_size: -; j_call: TRBJ2-7; v_call: TRBV25-1; d_call: TRBD1; cdr3_length: 13
cdr3_nt: TGTGCCAGCGTCAGATTGGGGGGTAGCACAGATACGCAGTATTTT; cdr3_aa: CASVRLGGSTDTQYF; clone_size: once; j_call: TRBJ2-3; v_call: TRBV7-6; d_call: -; cdr3_length: 15
cdr3_nt: TGCGCCAGCAGTGAGGACACGAGCTCCTACAATGAGCAGTTCTTC; cdr3_aa: CASSEDTSSYNEQFF; clone_size: -; j_call: TRBJ2-1; v_call: TRBV10-1; d_call: -; cdr3_length: 15
cdr3_nt: TGTGCCAGCAGCTTCGGTCCTGAAGCTTTCTTT; cdr3_aa: CASSFGPEAFF; clone_size: -; j_call: TRBJ1-1; v_call: TRBV7-2; d_call: -; cdr3_length: 11
cdr3_nt: TGTGCCAGCACCTTGGGGCGAAGCACAGATACGCAGTATTTT; cdr3_aa: CASTLGRSTDTQYF; clone_size: -; j_call: TRBJ2-3; v_call: TRBV27; d_call: -; cdr3_length: 14
cdr3_nt: TGTGCCAGCAGTGAAGGGGGGCCTAACTATGGCTACACCTTC; cdr3_aa: CASSEGGPNYGYTF; clone_size: -; j_call: TRBJ1-2; v_call: TRBV6-1; d_call: -; cdr3_length: 14
cdr3_nt: TGTGCCAGCAGCTTCCGGCAGGGTAGAAACTACGAGCAGTACTTC; cdr3_aa: CASSFRQGRNYEQYF; clone_size: -; j_call: TRBJ2-7; v_call: TRBV7-7; d_call: -; cdr3_length: 15
cdr3_nt: TGTGCCAGCAGCTTAGTGTCCGGACAGGCCTACAATGAGCAGTTCTTC; cdr3_aa: CASSLVSGQAYNEQFF; clone_size: -; j_call: TRBJ2-1; v_call: TRBV7-2; d_call: TRBD1; cdr3_length: 16
cdr3_nt: TGTGCCAGCGGGACAGACCGAGATCAGCCCCAGCATTTT; cdr3_aa: CASGTDRDQPQHF; clone_size: -; j_call: TRBJ1-5; v_call: TRBV7-8; d_call: TRBD1; cdr3_length: 13
cdr3_nt: TGTGCCAGTAGTAGGGACAGGGCTTTAACCTACGAGCAGTACTTC; cdr3_aa: CASSRDRALTYEQYF; clone_size: -; j_call: TRBJ2-7; v_call: TRBV19; d_call: TRBD1; cdr3_length: 15
cdr3_nt: TGTGCCAGCAGCTCGACTAGCTACAATGAGCAGTTCTTC; cdr3_aa: CASSSTSYNEQFF; clone_size: -; j_call: TRBJ2-1; v_call: TRBV11-3; d_call: -; cdr3_length: 13
cdr3_nt: TGTGCCAGCAGCGGGACAGGAAGCACAGATACGCAGTATTTT; cdr3_aa: CASSGTGSTDTQYF; clone_size: -; j_call: TRBJ2-3; v_call: TRBV9; d_call: TRBD1; cdr3_length: 14
cdr3_nt: TGTGCCAGCAGCGTAGCTGGGCAGATCCAAGAGACCCAGTACTTC; cdr3_aa: CASSVAGQIQETQYF; clone_size: -; j_call: TRBJ2-5; v_call: TRBV9; d_call: -; cdr3_length: 15
cdr3_nt: TGTGCCAGCAGCTCGGACACGCGGACAGAGACCCAGTACTTC; cdr3_aa: CASSSDTRTETQYF; clone_size: -; j_call: TRBJ2-5; v_call: TRBV7-6; d_call: -; cdr3_length: 14
cdr3_nt: TGCGCCAGCAGCCCGCAGGCAGGGTCGGTCAATGAGCAGTTCTTC; cdr3_aa: CASSPQAGSVNEQFF; clone_size: -; j_call: TRBJ2-1; v_call: TRBV4-1; d_call: -; cdr3_length: 15